This TCR beta chain came from a study of early T cells in non-severe SARS-CoV-2 infection. Overall study results and limits: The matching step, a VDJdb search, favored anti-spike CD8 responses and missed private and CD4 specificities.

Researchers attached unique molecular identifiers to individual cDNA molecules. Via MiXCR, TCRdb re-called the 5' RACE reads, giving one row per CDR3 protein. The sample holds tens of thousands of distinct CDR3 sequences, around 5.2% seen once. This clonotype was counted at least ten times. The antigen is unknown. The origin of this receptor is an adult who was a healthcare worker with PCR-confirmed SARS-CoV-2 infection or an uninfected control (not recorded which). The sample comprised whole blood.

The CDR3 protein is CASSVGGPSTDTQYF. CDR3 sequence (DNA): TGTGCCAGCAGTGTGGGGGGGCCAAGCACAGATACGCAGTATTTT. The gene calls are TRBV2 and TRBJ2-3; the D gene is possibly TRBD2 (7 bases). CDR1 and CDR2 (germline): SNHLY, FYNNEI. The V and J ends lost 4 bases and 0 bases respectively, with 11 bases between them. This CDR3 is 15 amino acids long. Full variable domain (remainder filled in from reference TRBV2 and TRBJ2-3): EPEVTQTPSHQVTQMGQEVILRCVPISNHLYFYWYRQILGQKVEFLVSFYNNEISEKSEIFDDQFSVERPDGSNFTLKIRSTKLEDSAMYFCASSVGGPSTDTQYFGPGTRLTVL.